The 3 T cell receptor beta chains presented below share a single source sample, sequenced in a study of blood T cells in healthy people across ages. Combining a sample-barcoded 5' primer with a J-beta primer mix, a second PCR ran for roughly 7 to 12 cycles. MiXCR, run by TCRdb on the 5' RACE reads, gives a single entry per CDR3 protein. The table includes fewer than 600,000 distinct CDR3 sequences, approximately 26% detected once. This same sample was also part of a study on T cells of mothers and their children.

The sequenced material came from blood. These receptors came from a boy between 2 and 10 years old in good health.

This clonotype was counted between two and nine times. The chain is built from TRBV5-4 and TRBJ2-5; 11 bases fit TRBD2. Germline assignment: CDR1 SGHNT and CDR2 YYREEE (reference sequence). Trimming removed 0 bases from V and 6 bases from J; junction bases left unmatched: 10. The CDR3 totals 17 residues. CDR3 nucleotides: TGTGCCAGCAGCTTGGACATAGCGGGGGGGCCTGGGAAGACCCAGTACTTC. Protein product: CASSLDIAGGPGKTQYF.

In this sample, this clonotype turned up a few times. The genes are TRBV25-1 and TRBJ2-5, with 13 bases identical to TRBD2. CDR1 is MGHDK, CDR2 SYGVNS, per germline. The V and J ends lost 4 bases and 7 bases, in that order; junction bases with no gene match: 0. This CDR3 contains 13 residues. CDR3 DNA sequence: TGTGCCAGCAGTGGGACTAGCGGGGGGACCCAGTACTTC. Translated, it gives CASSGTSGGTQYF. Supplemented by reference TRBV25-1 and TRBJ2-5, the full variable domain reads EADIYQTPRYLVIGTGKKITLECSQTMGHDKMYWYQQDPGMELHLIHYSYGVNSTEKGDLSSESTVSRIRTEHFPLTLESARPSHTSQYLCASSGTSGGTQYFGPGTRLLVL.

The chain is built from TRBV5-1 and TRBJ1-2; D not resolved. CDR1 SGHRS and CDR2 YFSETQ come from the germline V gene. This CDR3 contains 13 residues. Between the trimmed V and J ends, which lost 4 bases and 6 bases, there was a span of 13 bases. CDR3 in amino acids: CASSLTPEDGYTF. CDR3 DNA sequence: TGCGCCAGCAGCCTGACCCCGGAGGATGGCTACACCTTC.